This entry lists 15 T cell receptor beta chains sequenced from one sample in a study of blood T cell repertoires in COVID-19. TCRdb keeps only in-frame clones here, not all; method: immunoSEQ multiplex PCR. The sample carries 180,000 or so clones, around 88% recorded once. Source material: peripheral blood. These receptors were taken from a woman aged 30 to 39 with acute or convalescent COVID-19.

The chain combines TRBV30 with TRBJ1-6; D possibly corresponds to TRBD1 (6 bases). Germline CDR1 and CDR2: GTSNPN and SVGIG (reference sequence). The ends were cut back, 1 base at V and 7 bases at J, with 8 bases in the middle. This CDR3 is 13 amino acids long. CDR3 sequence: CAWSGGGNSPLHF. CDR3 bases: TGTGCCTGGAGTGGAGGGGGAAATTCACCCCTCCACTTT. Full variable domain (outside the CDR3, taken from reference TRBV30 and TRBJ1-6): SQTIHQWPATLVQPVGSPLSLECTVEGTSNPNLYWYRQAAGRGLQLLFYSVGIGQISSEVPQNLSASRPQDRQFILSSKKLLLSDSGFYLCAWSGGGNSPLHFGNGTRLTVT.

This clone was seen only once. The V call is TRBV27, the J call TRBJ1-6; D unresolved. CDR3 length: 14 amino acids. V shed 2 bases and J shed 10 bases, with 12 bases lying between them. Germline V gene data show CDR1 as MNHEY and CDR2 as SMNVEV (reference sequence). The CDR3 DNA follows: TGTGCCAGCAGTTTACGGAGGGTGGGATCACCCCTCCACTTT. The encoded protein is CASSLRRVGSPLHF.

Only a few counts were recorded for this clone. V and J are TRBV7-8 and TRBJ2-2, with a tentative D call TRBD2 (6 bases). The V and J ends lost 3 bases and 1 base respectively, with 21 bases between them. CDR1 is SGHVS and CDR2 is FQNEAQ in the germline V gene. The CDR3 consists of 19 residues. DNA of the CDR3: TGTGCCAGCAGCTTTGTGGACCCTATCGGGGGTAGGAACACCGGGGAGCTGTTTTTT. Protein product: CASSFVDPIGGRNTGELFF.

The chain carries TRBV3-1 (or the pseudogene TRBV3-2) and TRBJ2-7, with 8 bases matching TRBD1. This CDR3 spans 13 amino acids. CDR1 and CDR2 from the germline V gene are LGHDT and YNNKEL (reference sequence). The trim removed 5 bases at V and 5 bases at J, leaving 5 bases unmatched. Here the CDR3 DNA reads TGTGCCAGCAGCAGGACAGGGCTGAACGAGCAGTACTTC. This sequence encodes CASSRTGLNEQYF.

In the case of this clone: The junction shows a germline mismatch at one end, possibly a read error. The chain combines TRBV28 with TRBJ2-7, with 8 nucleotides matching TRBD2. CDR3 length: 12 amino acids. Germline loops: CDR1 MDHEN, CDR2 SYDVKM. CDR3: CASSPSGTSSHF. The CDR3 bases are TGTGCCAGCAGTCCCTCCGGGACTAGTTCCCACTTC.

This clone was observed a few times. This chain joins TRBV6-5 and TRBJ1-1; D call uncertain. The V gene's germline CDR1 is MNHEY and CDR2 SVGAGI. V was shortened by 0 bases and J by 1 base, with 9 bases between the two germline ends. This CDR3 has 15 amino acids. The CDR3 nucleotides are TGTGCCAGCAGTTACTCGAGTACCCCGAACACTGAAGCTTTCTTT. Protein: CASSYSSTPNTEAFF.

About this clone: This specimen includes other DNA sequences encoding the same CDR3. The rearrangement uses TRBV4-1 and TRBJ2-5, with D hard to call. Germline V gene sequence: CDR1 MGHRA, CDR2 YSYEKL. The CDR3 runs 13 residues. Deletions cut 1 base from V and 5 bases from J, with 8 bases between. In nucleotides, the CDR3 is TGCGCCAGCAGCCAAGGAGTTTCGGAGACCCAGTACTTC. Its translation is CASSQGVSETQYF.

Here the CDR3 DNA reads TGCGCCAGCAGCTTCAGCGGGAGCTCCTACAATGAGCAGTTCTTC. Translated: CASSFSGSSYNEQFF. V usage is TRBV5-1 and J usage is TRBJ2-1; 8 bases line up with TRBD2. Losses at the gene ends were 2 bases for V and 0 bases for J; bases not matched to a gene: 1. CDR1 and CDR2 from the germline V gene are SGHRS and YFSETQ. CDR3 length: 15 residues.

The chain uses TRBV6-5 and TRBJ1-6; D might be TRBD1 (6 bases). CDR1 is MNHEY and CDR2 is SVGAGI in the germline V gene. This CDR3 contains 13 residues. Trimming removed 6 bases from V and 7 bases from J, with 10 bases in between. The CDR3 protein is CASRDRQNSPLHF. The DNA for the CDR3 is TGTGCCAGCAGGGACAGACAGAATTCACCCCTCCACTTT.

The V call is TRBV10-2, the J call TRBJ2-2; 10 positions match TRBD2. CDR3 length equals 16 residues. CDR1 WSHSY and CDR2 SAAADI come from the germline V gene. With 6 bases clipped from V and 2 bases from J, the junction kept 6 bases outside the gene matches. The CDR3 nucleotides are TGCGCCAGCAGCCCGGGACTAGCGCCAAACACCGGGGAGCTGTTTTTT. Its protein product is CASSPGLAPNTGELFF.

The CDR3 region is CASSPRDYSYEQYF. In nucleotides, the CDR3 is TGTGCCAGCTCACCCAGGGACTACTCCTACGAGCAGTACTTC. This chain joins TRBV18 and TRBJ2-7; 7 nucleotides align to TRBD2. Germline CDR1 is KGHSH and CDR2 is LQKENI. The CDR3 is 14 residues long. With 3 bases clipped from V and 0 bases from J, the junction kept 2 bases outside the gene matches.

Comment on this clone: The junction and the germline gene differ at one end; a read error may be behind it. V usage is TRBV5-1 and J usage is TRBJ2-7; 13 nucleotides line up with TRBD2. Germline V gene data show CDR1 as SGHRS and CDR2 as YFSETQ. There are 16 residues in the CDR3. The CDR3 bases are TGCGCTAGCAGCCGGACTAGCGGGGGAAGCTCCTACGAGCAGTACTTC. It yields the protein CASSRTSGGSSYEQYF. The full variable domain, rest sourced from reference TRBV5-1 and TRBJ2-7, is KAGVTQTPRYLIKTRGQQVTLSCSPISGHRSVSWYQQTPGQGLQFLFEYFSETQRNKGNFPGRFSGRQFSNSRSEMNVSTLELGDSALYLCASSRTSGGSSYEQYFGPGTRLTVT.

J is TRBJ2-1 and V is TRBV12-3 or TRBV12-4; D might be TRBD1 (5 bases). The CDR3 totals 12 residues. V lost 8 bases, J lost 8 bases, and 13 bases lay in between. In DNA form, the CDR3 reads TGTGCCAGCGGCCACAGGTTCGATGAGCAGTTCTTC. Its protein is CASGHRFDEQFF.

The chain carries TRBV5-4 and TRBJ2-7; D perhaps matches TRBD1 (6 bases). CDR1 and CDR2 from the germline V gene are SGHNT and YYREEE (reference sequence). This CDR3 has 16 amino acids. V gave up 3 bases and J gave up 3 bases, with 19 bases separating them. The CDR3 region is CASSSKQTGAIYEQYF. DNA of the CDR3: TGTGCCAGCAGCTCAAAACAGACAGGAGCAATCTACGAGCAGTACTTC.

The chain carries TRBV5-1 and TRBJ2-4; D possibly corresponds to TRBD2 (6 bases). V was trimmed by 2 bases and J by 10 bases, leaving 10 bases between them. Per the germline V gene, CDR1 is SGHRS and CDR2 is YFSETQ. This CDR3 spans 12 amino acids. CDR3 sequence: CASSFSGEIQYF. CDR3 coding DNA: TGCGCCAGCAGCTTTAGCGGAGAGATTCAGTACTTC.